These T cell receptor beta chains were read from a single sample in a study of cytomegalovirus exposure and HLA in healthy donors. Some clones are missing from TCRdb's copy, which holds only in-frame ones; the method was immunoSEQ multiplex PCR. This table holds fewer than 250,000 clones, approximately 83% found once. Sequencing was done on a sample of PBMCs. The receptors derive from a boy between 2 and 10 years old in good health and CMV-seronegative. Both conserved end residues are part of each CDR3. Fields, in order: clone size, V gene, J gene, D gene, CDR3 DNA, CDR3 protein. A D gene is named only where the DNA matches it firmly. Rows may omit the clone size; those that give it use once, few, many or a size class.

clone size: .; V gene: TRBV2; J gene: TRBJ1-2; D gene: .; CDR3 DNA: TGTGCCAGCAGTGAAGGTATGGGGGACTGGAACTATGGCTACACCTTC; CDR3 protein: CASSEGMGDWNYGYTF
clone size: .; V gene: TRBV23-1; J gene: TRBJ1-6; D gene: TRBD1; CDR3 DNA: TGCGCCAGCAGTCGGGACAGGGATAATTCACCCCTCCACTTT; CDR3 protein: CASSRDRDNSPLHF
clone size: .; V gene: TRBV4-1; J gene: TRBJ2-5; D gene: TRBD2; CDR3 DNA: TGCGCCAGCAGGGCGGTGGGGGGGTATGAGACCCAGTACTTC; CDR3 protein: CASRAVGGYETQYF
clone size: .; V gene: TRBV2; J gene: TRBJ2-2; D gene: TRBD1; CDR3 DNA: TGTGCCAGGACAGACAGGGTCACCGGGGAGCTGTTTTTT; CDR3 protein: CARTDRVTGELFF
clone size: .; V gene: TRBV15; J gene: TRBJ1-6; D gene: TRBD1; CDR3 DNA: TGTGCCACCAGCAGTGACCCAGGGGGTAATTCACCCCTCCACTTT; CDR3 protein: CATSSDPGGNSPLHF
clone size: .; V gene: TRBV12-5; J gene: TRBJ1-2; D gene: .; CDR3 DNA: TGTGCTAGTGGTTTGGAAGGGGTTGGTGGCTACACCTTC; CDR3 protein: CASGLEGVGGYTF
clone size: .; V gene: TRBV15; J gene: TRBJ1-4; D gene: .; CDR3 DNA: TGTGCCACCAGCAGACTTAGGGGTAGGACTAATGAAAAACTGTTTTTT; CDR3 protein: CATSRLRGRTNEKLFF
clone size: .; V gene: TRBV7-2; J gene: TRBJ1-2; D gene: TRBD1; CDR3 DNA: TGTGCCAGCAGCTTAGCAGGAGGGACAGGGGGCGGCTACACCTTC; CDR3 protein: CASSLAGGTGGGYTF
clone size: .; V gene: TRBV5-8; J gene: TRBJ2-3; D gene: TRBD1; CDR3 DNA: TGTGCCAGCAGCCCCGGACAGGGGGAAACAGATACGCAGTATTTT; CDR3 protein: CASSPGQGETDTQYF
clone size: once; V gene: TRBV29-1; J gene: TRBJ1-1; D gene: .; CDR3 DNA: TGCAGCGTTGAATCAGGGGACACTGAAGCTTTCTTT; CDR3 protein: CSVESGDTEAFF
clone size: .; V gene: TRBV19; J gene: TRBJ1-6; D gene: .; CDR3 DNA: TGTGCCAGTAGATTAAGGACAGCTTCACCCCTCCACTTT; CDR3 protein: CASRLRTASPLHF
clone size: .; V gene: TRBV21-1; J gene: TRBJ1-1; D gene: .; CDR3 DNA: TGTGCCAGCAGCAAGGGGCGGGGTAGGGACCACACTGAAGCTTTCTTT; CDR3 protein: CASSKGRGRDHTEAFF
clone size: .; V gene: TRBV30; J gene: TRBJ2-1; D gene: .; CDR3 DNA: TGTGCCTGGAGCGGAGGGCACAGCTCCTACAATGAGCAGTTCTTC; CDR3 protein: CAWSGGHSSYNEQFF
clone size: .; V gene: TRBV13; J gene: TRBJ2-1; D gene: .; CDR3 DNA: TGTGCCAGCAGCCCTACCGAGGGTGATGAGCAGTTCTTC; CDR3 protein: CASSPTEGDEQFF
clone size: .; V gene: TRBV7-7; J gene: TRBJ2-1; D gene: TRBD2; CDR3 DNA: TGTGCTAGCGGGGCGAGTGCCTACAATGAGCAGTTCTTC; CDR3 protein: CASGASAYNEQFF
clone size: .; V gene: TRBV5-1; J gene: TRBJ1-2; D gene: .; CDR3 DNA: TGCGCCAGCAGCTTGGACAGTAACTATGGCTACACCTTC; CDR3 protein: CASSLDSNYGYTF
clone size: .; V gene: TRBV2; J gene: TRBJ2-7; D gene: .; CDR3 DNA: TGTGCCAGCAGTTTGACCCCGTCTAGTAACGGGCAGTACTTC; CDR3 protein: CASSLTPSSNGQYF
clone size: .; V gene: TRBV11-2; J gene: TRBJ2-3; D gene: TRBD2; CDR3 DNA: TGTGCCAGCAGCCCCCCCGGGAGGGCGAGGTTGACAGATACGCAGTATTTT; CDR3 protein: CASSPPGRARLTDTQYF
clone size: .; V gene: TRBV2; J gene: TRBJ2-7; D gene: TRBD1; CDR3 DNA: TGTGCCAGCAGGCAGTACAGGGGCCCCTACGAGCAGTACTTC; CDR3 protein: CASRQYRGPYEQYF
clone size: .; V gene: TRBV6-1; J gene: TRBJ2-7; D gene: .; CDR3 DNA: TGTGCCAGCCGAGTTCTAGCGAACTCCTACGAGCAGTACTTC; CDR3 protein: CASRVLANSYEQYF
clone size: .; V gene: TRBV6-4; J gene: TRBJ1-2; D gene: .; CDR3 DNA: TGTGCCAGCAGTGAAGCCGGGTACATAGGCTACACCTTC; CDR3 protein: CASSEAGYIGYTF
clone size: .; V gene: TRBV7-8; J gene: TRBJ2-1; D gene: .; CDR3 DNA: TGTGCCAGCAGCTCGACAGCCCTCTCCTACAATGAGCAGTTCTTC; CDR3 protein: CASSSTALSYNEQFF
clone size: few; V gene: TRBV5-1; J gene: TRBJ1-4; D gene: TRBD1; CDR3 DNA: TGCGCCAGCAGCTCAATACCCACTGACAGGGGCCGGGGTGAAAAACTGTTTTTT; CDR3 protein: CASSSIPTDRGRGEKLFF